This TCR beta chain is from a study of identical twins' blood T cells. Germline V gives CDR1 MNHNS, CDR2 SASEGT. CDR3 length: 14 amino acids. TCRdb called the 5' RACE reads again in MiXCR, with one record for every CDR3 protein. The table includes 400,000 or so distinct CDR3 sequences, more than 25% detected once. Worth noting for this clonotype: Its specificity is unknown. The junction and the germline gene differ at one end; a read error may be behind it.

Study-wide results and limits: Out-of-frame TCRbeta clonotypes reportedly had markedly more similar V usage in twins than unrelated donors.

The specimen sequenced was PBMCs. The receptor comes from a woman aged 18-49 years in good health. The chain joins TRBV6-1 to TRBJ2-7; no clear D gene. The CDR3 DNA reads as TGTGCCAGCAGTGAATCCTATAGCTCCTACGAGCAGTGCTTC. It translates to CASSESYSSYEQCF.